These T cell receptor beta chains were read from a single sample in a study of blood T cells in healthy people across ages. TCRdb recomputed calls from the 5' RACE reads with MiXCR, one row per CDR3 protein. The sample has roughly 700,000 distinct CDR3 sequences, about 32% seen once. Sequencing was carried out using blood. All receptors derive from an elderly woman in good health. CDR3s include the opening cysteine and the closing phenylalanine or tryptophan. A D gene is named only where the DNA matches it firmly. Size is stated for part of the rows, as once, few or many counts, or as a class when the clone is expanded.

D,size,V,J,DNA,CDR3
TRBD1,-,TRBV5-1,TRBJ2-3,TGCGCCAGCAGCCTCTATGGGACAGGACCGCAGTATTTT,CASSLYGTGPQYF
TRBD1,many,TRBV11-1,TRBJ2-5,TGTGCCAGCAGCCTCCGGACAGGGGGAAGGTTGGAGACCCAGTACTTC,CASSLRTGGRLETQYF
-,few,TRBV30,TRBJ2-5,TGTGCCTGGTCGGGGGGCAGCGCTGAGCAGTACTTC,CAWSGGSAEQYF
-,-,TRBV30,TRBJ1-2,TGTGCCTGGAGTGGGACGCCGTTCTATGGCTACACCTTC,CAWSGTPFYGYTF
-,-,TRBV5-1,TRBJ1-4,TGCGCCAGCAGCGAGACGGCAACTAATGAAAAACTGTTTTTT,CASSETATNEKLFF
-,-,TRBV9,TRBJ2-2,TGTGCCAGCAGCGTGCGGACGTCGAACACCGGGGAGCTGTTTTTT,CASSVRTSNTGELFF
-,-,TRBV7-2,TRBJ2-7,TGTGCCAGCAGCTTAGGTGTCGGGATCTACGAGCAGTACTTC,CASSLGVGIYEQYF
-,few,TRBV5-1,TRBJ1-5,TGCGCCAGCAGCTTGTGGGGTGACGGGCCCCAGCATTTT,CASSLWGDGPQHF
TRBD1,-,TRBV5-6,TRBJ2-2,TGTGCCAGCAGCTTGAGACAGGGTGCCGGGGAGCTGTTTTTT,CASSLRQGAGELFF
TRBD1,few,TRBV5-6,TRBJ2-3,TGTGCCAGCAGCGCAGGGGGCAGCGCAGATACGCAGTATTTT,CASSAGGSADTQYF
-,-,TRBV6-1,TRBJ2-7,TGTGCCAGCAGTGCATCCGGGGCAGCCTACAATGAGCAGTACTTC,CASSASGAAYNEQYF
-,-,TRBV6-1,TRBJ2-1,TGTGCCAGCAGTGAAGACGCCGGATCGTACAATGAGCAGTTCTTC,CASSEDAGSYNEQFF
-,many,TRBV9,TRBJ2-7,TGTGCCAGCAGCGTAGGGGCAAACCCCCTCTACGAGCAGTACTTC,CASSVGANPLYEQYF
TRBD2,-,TRBV12-3/TRBV12-4,TRBJ2-5,TGTGCCAGCAGTTTAAAAGGTAGCGGGGGGGCACTGTACGATGAGCAGTACTTC,CASSLKGSGGALYDEQYF
TRBD2,many,TRBV6-5,TRBJ2-3,TGTGCCAGCAGTTGGAGGACTAGCGGGGGGGCGACAGATACGCAGTATTTT,CASSWRTSGGATDTQYF
-,many,TRBV7-2,TRBJ2-1,TGTGCCAGCAGCTTAATATCTGTTGAGCAGTTCTTC,CASSLISVEQFF
-,many,TRBV12-3/TRBV12-4,TRBJ2-5,TGTGCCAGCAGTAAGGGCTGGGAGACCCAGTACTTC,CASSKGWETQYF
-,-,TRBV12-3/TRBV12-4,TRBJ2-3,TGTGCCAGCAGTTCAAGGCAGGGAGCTCTCTTCAGCACAGATACGCAGTATTTT,CASSSRQGALFSTDTQYF
-,-,TRBV7-3,TRBJ2-1,TGTGCCAGCATCACAGAGTCAGGGCAGGATGAGCGGTTTTTC,CASITESGQDERFF
-,-,TRBV7-2,TRBJ2-5,TGTGCCAGCAGCTTCAGGCTCGAGACCCAGTACTTC,CASSFRLETQYF
TRBD1,many,TRBV3-1,TRBJ2-7,TGTGCCAGCAGCCCTGCCGGACAGGGGGCCAACTACGAGCAGTACTTC,CASSPAGQGANYEQYF
-,few,TRBV5-1,TRBJ2-2,TGCGCCAGCAGCTTGGAGGTTGGGGAGCTGTTTTTT,CASSLEVGELFF
TRBD1,-,TRBV5-5,TRBJ1-5,TGTGCCAGCAGCTCCAGAGGACAGGATTTCAATCAGCCCCAGCATTTT,CASSSRGQDFNQPQHF
-,-,TRBV30,TRBJ2-1,TGTGCCTGGGACACGGGGGTCCGACGGGACGATGAGCAGTTCTTC,CAWDTGVRRDDEQFF
TRBD1,few,TRBV30,TRBJ2-6,TGTGCCTGGGGAAGGACAGGTAGTTCTGGGGCCAACGTCCTGACTTTC,CAWGRTGSSGANVLTF
-,many,TRBV28,TRBJ2-5,TGTGCCAGCAGTTTTCAATCCGAGACCCAGTACTTC,CASSFQSETQYF
-,-,TRBV6-2/TRBV6-3,TRBJ1-5,TGTGTCAGCAACGACTCCGGGTCGAAGCAGCCCCAGCATTTT,CVSNDSGSKQPQHF
-,many,TRBV4-1,TRBJ2-1,TGCGCCAGCAGCCTCCTCGGGACGGGGGGCATTGTCGGTGAGCAGTTCTTC,CASSLLGTGGIVGEQFF
-,few,TRBV6-1,TRBJ1-2,TGTGCCGGCACCGAGGGACACTCCTATGGCTACACCTTC,CAGTEGHSYGYTF
TRBD2,-,TRBV9,TRBJ2-3,TGTGCCAGCAGCCTAAATGAGCTAGCGGGGGGTACAGATACGCAGTATTTT,CASSLNELAGGTDTQYF
-,many,TRBV4-3,TRBJ1-2,TGCGCCAGCAGCCAAGATCCCAGGACCTATGGCTACACCTTC,CASSQDPRTYGYTF
TRBD1,-,TRBV6-6,TRBJ1-5,TGTGCCAGCAGTTATGACAGGGGTCGTCAGCCCCCGCATTTT,CASSYDRGRQPPHF
-,many,TRBV28,TRBJ2-5,TGTGCCAGCAGGGTTCGGTCGGGAGCCGGATTAGAGACCCAGTACTTC,CASRVRSGAGLETQYF